The rows below give T cell receptor delta chains drawn from one sample of a study of gamma-delta chains in newborns, infants, children. TCRdb called clones from the reads again using CATT. The sample consists of 5,500 to 8,500 delta-chain clones, 11% of them appearing once. The sequencing input was blood. These receptors all come from a child who was a newborn, infant or young child, either healthy, febrile or measles-vaccinated (not recorded which). Each CDR3 is given with its conserved first and last residue. D genes are given only for firm matches. The size of a clone is reported for some rows only, either as once, few or many, or as a class for expanded clones.

TRDJ1	17	TRDV2	TRDD3	few	TGTGCCTGTGACCCCCTTTTAGGGGGATACAGGACCGATAAACTCATCTTT	CACDPLLGGYRTDKLIF
TRDJ3	23	TRAV29/DV5	.	medium-sized	.	CSVLLCSKYWGINSSWDTRQMFF
TRDJ1	18	TRDV2	TRDD3	few	TGTGCCTGTGACACCCTTGTACTGGGGGATACGCGCACCGATAAACTCATCTTT	CACDTLVLGDTRTDKLIF
TRDJ1	14	TRDV2	.	.	TGTGCCTGTGACTCACTGGGTGACACCGATAAACTCATCTTT	CACDSLGDTDKLIF
TRDJ3	20	TRDV2	TRDD3	few	TGTGCCCGTGACACCGTACTGGGGGATACGCACTCCTGGGACACCCGACAGATGTTTTTC	CARDTVLGDTHSWDTRQMFF
TRDJ1	15	TRDV2	TRDD3	medium-sized	TGTGCCTGTGACAAACTGGGGGATACGACCGATAAACTCATCTTT	CACDKLGDTTDKLIF
TRDJ1	13	TRDV2	TRDD3	.	TGTGCCTGTGACACGCTGGGGGGCGGTAAACTCATCTTT	CACDTLGGGKLIF
TRDJ1	19	TRDV2	TRDD3	few	TGTGCCTGTGAGCAACTTCGGGGGGATACGCGGGGGTACACCGATAAACTCATCTTT	CACEQLRGDTRGYTDKLIF
TRDJ3	18	TRDV2	.	.	TGTGCCTGTGACACCGTAGAGGTGATACGCTGGGACACCCGACAGATGTTTTTC	CACDTVEVIRWDTRQMFF
TRDJ2	16	TRDV2	TRDD3	few	TGTGCCTGTGACACGCTGGGGGATCATTTGACAGCACAACTCTTCTTT	CACDTLGDHLTAQLFF
TRDJ1	16	TRDV2	TRDD3	.	TGTGCCTGTGACATACTGGGGGATACTGTCGCCGATAAACTCATCTTT	CACDILGDTVADKLIF
TRDJ1	16	TRDV2	TRDD3	few	TGTGCCTGTGACACCTTGCAGGGGGATACCTTGGCCAAACTCATCTTT	CACDTLQGDTLAKLIF
TRDJ1	21	TRDV2	TRDD3	few	TGTGCCTGTGACACCGTCCCAGGTTCACTTCCCAAGACTGGGGGATGGTCGAAACTCATCTTT	CACDTVPGSLPKTGGWSKLIF
TRDJ3	18	TRDV2	.	.	TGTGCCTGTGACACCGTACTGGGTAAGACCTGGGACACCCGACAGATGTTTTTC	CACDTVLGKTWDTRQMFF
TRDJ1	17	TRDV2	TRDD3	medium-sized	TGTGCCTGTGACTACGTACTGGGGGATACTTACACCGATAAACTCATCTTT	CACDYVLGDTYTDKLIF
TRDJ1	18	TRDV2	TRDD3	.	TGTGCCTGTGACTCACTGGTCGGGGGGATACGGTACACCGATAAACTCATCTTT	CACDSLVGGIRYTDKLIF
TRDJ1	20	TRDV2	.	medium-sized	.	CACDTLADNSLSSPTDKLIF
TRDJ1	18	TRDV2	TRDD3	few	TGCGCCTGTGACGCTGTACTGGGGGATACTCAGTACACCGATAAACTCATCTTT	CACDAVLGDTQYTDKLIF
TRDJ2	16	TRDV2	.	few	TGTGCCTGTGACACCGTGGAGGATACAAGAACAGCACAACTCTTCTTT	CACDTVEDTRTAQLFF
TRDJ2	15	TRDV2	TRDD3	medium-sized	TGTGCCTGTGACATACTGGGGGATACGACAGCACAACTCTTCTTT	CACDILGDTTAQLFF
TRDJ4	17	TRDV2	.	.	TGTGCCTGTGACACCGTGGGAATCGAGGTTATGGCCAGACCCCTGATCTTT	CACDTVGIEVMARPLIF
TRDJ1	21	TRDV2	TRDD3	few	TGTGCCTGTGACCCGCTGGAGGCCCCAGGTACTGGGGGAGGCAACACCGATAAACTCATCTTT	CACDPLEAPGTGGGNTDKLIF
TRDJ1	15	TRDV2	TRDD3	medium-sized	TGTGCCTGTGACAAAGTGGGATACGCCGGCGATAAACTCATCTTT	CACDKVGYAGDKLIF
TRDJ1	15	TRDV2	TRDD3	few	TGTGCCTGTGACACCTTGGGGGATTATGACGATAAACTCACCTTT	CACDTLGDYDDKLTF
TRDJ1	15	TRDV2	.	.	TGTGCCTGTGACACCGTAGGGAGACACACCGATAAACTCATCTTT	CACDTVGRHTDKLIF
TRDJ1	16	TRDV2	.	few	TGTGCCTGTGACTCCCTGGGAGGATCTAACCCCGATAAACTCATCTTT	CACDSLGGSNPDKLIF
TRDJ3	24	TRDV2	TRDD3	.	TGTGCCTGTGACACCCCCACCGTTGCTGGGGGATCATCCCCACTCTCCTGGGACACCCGACAGATGTTTTTC	CACDTPTVAGGSSPLSWDTRQMFF
TRDJ1	14	TRDV2	.	few	TGTGCCTGCGATACCCTGGTAGACACCGATAAACTCATCTTT	CACDTLVDTDKLIF
TRDJ3	19	TRDV2	TRDD3	few	TGTGCCTGTGACAGTACTGGGGGATACCACTCCTGGGACACCCGACAGATGTTTTTC	CACDSTGGYHSWDTRQMFF
TRDJ2	15	TRDV2	.	.	TGTGCCTGCGATCGTCTTGGGGGCCCTGGAGCACAACTCTTCTTT	CACDRLGGPGAQLFF
TRDJ1	13	TRDV2	.	medium-sized	TGTGCCTGTGACGAGATACGCACCGATAAACTCATCTTT	CACDEIRTDKLIF
TRDJ3	18	TRDV2	TRDD3	.	TGTGCCTGTGACACTGGGGGATACGACTACTGGGACACCCGACAGATGTTTTTC	CACDTGGYDYWDTRQMFF
TRDJ3	16	TRDV2	.	.	TGTGCCTGTGATCCCCTTACTCTTAGGGACACCCGACAGATGTTTTTC	CACDPLTLRDTRQMFF
TRDJ3	16	TRDV2	.	.	TGTGCCTGTGACGGCCCAGGCCCCTGGGACACCCGACAGATGTTTTTC	CACDGPGPWDTRQMFF
TRDJ1	14	TRDV2	TRDD3	few	TGTGCCTGTGACACAATACTGGGGGATACGCAACTCATCTTT	CACDTILGDTQLIF
TRDJ1	18	TRDV2	TRDD3	medium-sized	TGTGCCTGTGACCCCCTTGTACTGGGGGATACGTGGTCCGATAAACTCATCTTT	CACDPLVLGDTWSDKLIF
TRDJ1	16	TRDV2	TRDD3	.	TGTGCCTGTTCCTTACTGGGGAATAGAGGGGCCGATAAACTCATCTTT	CACSLLGNRGADKLIF
TRDJ3	18	TRDV2	.	few	TGTGCCTGTGACGCCATCGATAGGTCAAACTGGGACACCCGACAGATGTTTTTC	CACDAIDRSNWDTRQMFF
TRDJ1	22	TRDV2	TRDD3	.	TGTGCCTGTGACACCCTTTTAAGTATCCCCCACGGTGTGGGGGGATCAGCCGATAAACTCATCTTT	CACDTLLSIPHGVGGSADKLIF
TRDJ1	19	TRDV2	.	few	TGTGCCTGTGACTTCCTCATTACTGGAGATAATGCGCGAGCGGATAAACTCATCTTT	CACDFLITGDNARADKLIF
TRDJ1	20	TRDV2	TRDD3	.	TGTGCCTGTGACCCAGTCGTTGCTGGGGGATACCCGCGATACGGCGATAAACTCATCTTT	CACDPVVAGGYPRYGDKLIF
TRDJ1	17	TRDV2	TRDD3	few	TGTGCCTGTGACATACTGGGGGAGTTCGCGGGCACCGATAAACTCATCTTT	CACDILGEFAGTDKLIF
TRDJ3	17	TRDV2	TRDD3	few	TGTGCCTGTGACACCGCTGGGGGCTCCTGGGACCCCCGACAGATGTTTTTC	CACDTAGGSWDPRQMFF
TRDJ1	17	TRDV2	.	few	TGTGCCTGTGACACCGTAGTCCGGCGGGTGGGAACCGATAAACTCATCTTT	CACDTVVRRVGTDKLIF
TRDJ1	17	TRDV1	.	medium-sized	TGTGCTCTTGGGGAACTTTGGCTGGAACTATACACCGATAAACTCATCTTT	CALGELWLELYTDKLIF
TRDJ3	19	TRDV2	TRDD3	medium-sized	TGTGCCTGTGACATTCTGGCGGGATACAGGAACGGGGACACCCGACAGATGTTTTTC	CACDILAGYRNGDTRQMFF
TRDJ3	18	TRDV2	.	few	TGTGCCTGTGACACCGTACCTAACCCTAACTGGGACACCCGACAGATGTTTTTC	CACDTVPNPNWDTRQMFF